The source of this T cell receptor (beta chain) is a study of CD8+ T cells in alopecia areata (dated 2018 in TCRdb). For the wider study: The treated patients, all with moderate-to-severe alopecia areata, were enrolled in an open-label pilot trial of oral tofacitinib given at 5 to 10 mg twice daily. In treated patients, disease severity was measured using the SALT score, which gives the percentage of scalp surface area affected. The RNA source kit depended on sample type: the PAXgene miRNA kit for fixed scalp, the miRNeasy kit for PBMCs, and the RNeasy kit for mouse skin. Biopsies were taken from tofacitinib-treated patients at baseline and at 4 and 24 weeks of treatment, and a later scalp biopsy was taken in several of the tofacitinib-treated patients. Amplification of TCRbeta CDR3 regions was done by immunoSEQ multiplex PCR using 35 Vbeta forward primers and 13 Jbeta reverse primers. Scalp tissue and sorted CD4+ and CD8+ peripheral blood T cells from patchy and totalis/universalis alopecia areata patients and from healthy controls were covered by human TCRbeta sequencing. Scalp clonality was compared across normal scalp (n=4), patchy alopecia areata scalp (n=8), and alopecia totalis/universalis scalp (n=8). To study T cell clonal expansion in alopecia areata, the researchers applied high-throughput TCRbeta sequencing to both the C3H/HeJ mouse model and human patients. Patients received tofacitinib for 6 to 18 months and were then followed off drug for 6 months to check for delayed response and recurrence.

The germline V gene specifies SQVTM as CDR1 and ANQGSEA as CDR2. From the cysteine through the phenylalanine, the CDR3 covers 18 amino acids. Only CDR3 DNA remains: 54 bases, in frame from the first base. Relative to germline, V is missing 7 bases and J is missing 2 bases, with 19 bases of the junction outside any gene match. The paper's findings and limits, for the study overall: Compared with normal scalp, lesional scalp had higher clonality and more expanded CD8+ clones, particularly in alopecia totalis/universalis, a pattern that suggests antigenic drive. Because the treated cohort was small and had only one nonresponder, larger studies are needed to examine links between baseline CD8+ expansion and response. Shared TCR sequences between patients were less evident than in mice, which may be partly attributable to HLA diversity in the patient population. Scalp clonality and the number of expanded CD8+ clones among the top 100 scalp clones were significantly decreased by tofacitinib. During tofacitinib treatment, many expanded lesional clones remained in scalp and blood, and this persistence may partly explain relapse after treatment is stopped. Unlike mouse skin, where gammadelta T cells dominate, normal human skin contains resident alphabeta T cells that get sequenced too, which complicates analysis of the scalp TCR repertoire.

As concerns this clone: Its antigen is still unknown. Per-nucleotide qualities are absent, and no much larger clonotype sits a single base away.

The receptor library was made with the immunoSEQ multiplex PCR assay. To provide template for TCR sequencing, every sample had RNA extracted and reverse transcribed into cDNA. SuperScript III was used for first-strand cDNA synthesis, primed with a 2:1 mix of oligo-dT and random hexamers. A synthetic immune receptor repertoire was used to gauge amplification bias, and whatever bias remained was removed computationally. As for how the authors treated the data: Raw reads were preprocessed to remove errors, and CDR3 was defined according to IMGT conventions as the region from the conserved cysteine to phenylalanine. Clonality was computed as 1 minus the Shannon entropy, with the entropy normalized by log2 of the number of productive unique TCRs. CD4 or CD8 identity of scalp clones was inferred by cross-referencing scalp TCRbeta sequences with sorted blood CD4 and CD8 repertoires. Held by TCRdb, this immuneACCESS table contains in-frame sequences only and omits some clones. Under half of the omission traces to an unresolved V gene where checked; the cause of the rest is unknown. V and J calls and clone size follow that table, whereas D and trimming were derived from the DNA. In all, the sample holds 75,000 to 100,000 clones, and around 71% of those were seen once. The ten biggest clones cover 15% to 20% of the sample.

The treatment or condition label here, explained by the study, means: oral pan-JAK inhibitor, 5-10 mg twice daily. From alopecia areata patients, peripheral blood was collected along with lesional scalp punch biopsies. PBMCs were separated by density centrifugation and stained for CD3, CD4 and CD8, after which CD4+ and CD8+ T cells were sorted on a FACSAria. The receptor comes from a human donor with alopecia areata. The V gene is TRBV29-1 and the J gene is TRBJ2-5, with TRBD2 identical over 10 junction bases. The sequences come from CD8+ T cells sorted from blood, collected at week 44, from a patient treated with tofacitinib. The CDR3 here reads CSALDRGLAGENQETQYF. The DNA is as follows: TGCAGCGCTCTGGACCGGGGGCTAGCGGGGGAGAATCAAGAGACCCAGTACTTC.